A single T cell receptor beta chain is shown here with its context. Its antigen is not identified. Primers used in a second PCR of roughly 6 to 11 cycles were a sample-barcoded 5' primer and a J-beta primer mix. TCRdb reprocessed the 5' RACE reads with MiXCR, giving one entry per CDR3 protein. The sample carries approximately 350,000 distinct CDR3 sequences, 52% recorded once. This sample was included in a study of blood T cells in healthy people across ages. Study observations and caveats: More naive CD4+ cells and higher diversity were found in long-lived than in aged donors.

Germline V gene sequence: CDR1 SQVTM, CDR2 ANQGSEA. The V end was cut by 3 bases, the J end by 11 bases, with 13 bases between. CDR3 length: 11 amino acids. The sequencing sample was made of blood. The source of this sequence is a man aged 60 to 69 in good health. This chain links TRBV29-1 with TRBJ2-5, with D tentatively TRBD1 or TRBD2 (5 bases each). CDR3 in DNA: TGCAGCGTTGATGCAGGGAGAGAGCAGTACTTC. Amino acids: CSVDAGREQYF.